A single sample gave rise to the 30 T cell receptor beta chains below, sequenced in a study of Ad26.COV2.S vaccination and SARS-CoV-2 variants. Treatment described: some 20 received Ad26.COV2.S at low or high dose, single or two shots; five or six received placebo; per-sample allocation not given. At day 63 after the first vaccine or placebo injection, samples were drawn. Profiling relied on immunoSEQ multiplex PCR, and the TCRdb table lists in-frame clones only, not all of them. Of hundreds of thousands of clones detected, around 90% appear once; the ten largest clones hold over 1.3%. Material: peripheral blood, obtained in a trial of Ad26.COV2.S vaccine versus placebo. These receptors originate from a person between 18 and 65 years old who received the Ad26.COV2.S COVID-19 vaccine or a placebo.

This chain uses TRBV19 with TRBJ1-1, with 8 bases lining up with TRBD1. The CDR3 loop spans 13 amino acids. CDR1 and CDR2 from the germline V gene are LNHDA and SQIVND (reference sequence). Trimming removed 7 bases from V and 6 bases from J; junction bases left unmatched: 7. The CDR3 DNA reads TGTGCCAGTAACATCAGGGGGCAGCCTGAAGCTTTCTTT. This codes for CASNIRGQPEAFF.

The V and J genes are TRBV4-3 and TRBJ2-3, with 9 bases that match TRBD2. CDR3 length equals 16 residues. Unmatched junction bases numbered 9, after V lost 2 bases and J lost 6 bases. Per germline, CDR1 LGHNA and CDR2 YSLEER. The CDR3 bases are TGCGCCAGCAGCCAAACTTTAGCGGGGGTGTGGGATACGCAGTATTTT. Translated, it gives CASSQTLAGVWDTQYF.

The count of this clone is one. This sequence joins TRBV27 and TRBJ2-1, with 8 bases aligning to TRBD1. V was clipped by 3 bases and J by 8 bases; unmatched bases: 9. Germline CDR1 and CDR2: MNHEY and SMNVEV (reference sequence). The length of the CDR3 is 15 residues. The CDR3 DNA reads TGTGCCAGCAGTTTCAGGACAGGGAGGAGAGATGAGCAGTTCTTC. Translated, it gives CASSFRTGRRDEQFF.

The rearrangement joins TRBV7-8 to TRBJ1-4; tentative D call: TRBD1 (6 bases). Per germline, CDR1 SGHVS and CDR2 FQNEAQ. The CDR3 runs to 16 residues. Deletions cut 0 bases from V and 0 bases from J, with 8 bases between. The CDR3 bases are TGTGCCAGCAGCTTAGCAGGGGGTGCAACTAATGAAAAACTGTTTTTT. Translating it yields CASSLAGGATNEKLFF.

The chain uses TRBV15 and TRBJ2-5; the match to TRBD1 covers 7 bases. V lost 1 base to trimming and J lost 3 bases; unmatched junction nucleotides: 5. The CDR3 sequence is 15 residues long. CDR1 and CDR2 from the germline V gene are LNHNV and YYDKDF (reference sequence). The CDR3 region is CATSRGDGTEETQYF. The CDR3 DNA follows: TGTGCCACCAGCAGAGGGGACGGGACAGAAGAGACCCAGTACTTC.

The V call is TRBV18, the J call TRBJ2-7; D perhaps matches TRBD2 (5 bases). Trimming shortened V by 6 bases and J by 1 base, and 13 bases separated the two germline ends. In germline, CDR1 is KGHSH, CDR2 LQKENI. This CDR3 has 14 residues. CDR3 bases: TGTGCCAGCTCCCCGGACTCCAATTCCTACGAGCAGTACTTC. Its protein is CASSPDSNSYEQYF.

The CDR3 DNA sequence: TGTGCCAGCAGCTTAGTAGGAGGGACAGGGGTTGATACGCAGTATTTT. Protein product: CASSLVGGTGVDTQYF. The V gene is TRBV7-2, the J gene TRBJ2-3; 10 positions match TRBD1. Germline trimming cut 1 base from V and 6 bases from J; bases unmatched to any gene: 7. The CDR3 is made up of 16 amino acids. CDR1 SGHTA and CDR2 FQGNSA come from the germline V gene.

A single count supports this clone. The chain uses TRBV6-1 and TRBJ2-3; D call uncertain. The CDR3 contains 13 residues. Trimming pared 2 bases from V and 3 bases from J, leaving 6 bases between. Germline V gives CDR1 MNHNS, CDR2 SASEGT. CDR3 nucleotide sequence: TGTGCCAGCAGTGAAAGTGGGACAGATACGCAGTATTTT. Translated, it gives CASSESGTDTQYF.

V usage is TRBV2 and J usage is TRBJ1-1; TRBD1 matches at 9 bases. The CDR3 loop spans 15 amino acids. Germline V gives CDR1 SNHLY, CDR2 FYNNEI. Trimming at V came to 5 bases and at J to 2 bases, leaving 6 bases not matched to a gene. CDR3 protein: CASSLQGAANTEAFF. The CDR3, as DNA: TGTGCCAGCAGTTTACAGGGGGCGGCAAACACTGAAGCTTTCTTT.

The chain recombines TRBV10-3 with TRBJ2-3; 10 nucleotides agree with TRBD2. V dropped 6 bases and J dropped 4; count of bases not matched to a gene: 4. CDR3 length: 14 amino acids. Germline CDR1 and CDR2: ENHRY and SYGVKD. The CDR3 DNA is TGTGCCATCAGCCCCGGGACTAGCGCAGATACGCAGTATTTT. Translated, it gives CAISPGTSADTQYF.

This chain links TRBV10-1 with TRBJ2-1, with D perhaps matching TRBD2 (5 bases). The CDR3 is 15 amino acids. V lost 2 bases and J lost 2, with 10 bases in between. CDR1 WNHNN and CDR2 SYGVQD come from the germline V gene (reference sequence). The CDR3 nucleotides read TGCGCCAGCAGTGAGGACGGGAATACCTACAATGAGCAGTTCTTC. It codes for CASSEDGNTYNEQFF.

V is TRBV13 and J is TRBJ2-5, with D tentatively TRBD2 (6 bases). There are 14 residues in the CDR3. V was shortened by 1 base and J by 4 bases, with 10 bases between the two germline ends. Germline-derived CDR1 and CDR2 are PRHDT and FYEKMQ (reference sequence). The CDR3: CASSLEAGSETQYF. DNA of the CDR3: TGTGCCAGCAGCTTAGAGGCGGGGTCAGAGACCCAGTACTTC.

J is TRBJ2-7 and V is TRBV3-1 (or the pseudogene TRBV3-2), with D tentatively TRBD2 (5 bases). The V and J ends lost 0 bases and 3 bases respectively, with 9 bases between them. Germline V gene data show CDR1 as LGHDT and CDR2 as YNNKEL (reference sequence). This CDR3 is 14 amino acids long. CDR3 residues: CASSQEKAVYEQYF. CDR3 DNA: TGTGCCAGCAGCCAAGAAAAAGCGGTCTACGAGCAGTACTTC.

With regard to this clone: Other nucleotide sequences from this sample produce the same CDR3. This chain uses TRBV6-6 with TRBJ2-5, with TRBD2 matching 9 bases. The CDR3 covers 15 residues. From germline, CDR1 is MNHNY and CDR2 SVGAGI (reference sequence). Trimming cost V 6 bases and J 4 bases; bases outside gene matches: 9. CDR3: CASSPTSGLGETQYF. CDR3 coding DNA: TGTGCCAGCAGCCCGACTAGCGGTTTGGGAGAGACCCAGTACTTC.

The rearrangement uses TRBV6-5 and TRBJ2-7; TRBD2 agrees at 8 bases. The CDR3 is 15 amino acids. V lost 0 bases, J lost 3 bases, and 4 bases stayed unmatched. The germline V gene encodes CDR1 MNHEY and CDR2 SVGAGI. Here the CDR3 reads CASSYSRLAGYEQYF. CDR3 nucleotides: TGTGCCAGCAGTTACTCCAGGCTAGCGGGCTACGAGCAGTACTTC.

This sequence joins TRBV12-3 or TRBV12-4 and TRBJ2-1; D uncertain. CDR3 length: 12 residues. Trimming removed 3 bases from V and 14 bases from J, with 14 bases in between. This chain's CDR3 is CASSFEDMGEFF. The CDR3 bases are TGTGCCAGCAGTTTCGAGGATATGGGCGAGTTCTTC.

The rearrangement links TRBV3-1 (or the pseudogene TRBV3-2) to TRBJ1-3, with D perhaps matching TRBD1 (6 bases). The CDR3 covers 16 residues. Trimming left V 0 bases short and J 0 bases short, with 9 bases between. Germline V lookup: CDR1 LGHDT, CDR2 YNNKEL (reference sequence). The CDR3 reads CASSQDLGGSGNTIYF. The CDR3 DNA reads TGTGCCAGCAGCCAAGATCTAGGGGGCTCTGGAAACACCATATATTTT.

This chain joins TRBV10-2 and TRBJ1-4, with 8 bases matching TRBD1. The CDR3 runs 15 residues. Trimming took 0 bases from V and 8 from J; bases not matched to a gene: 5. Germline V gene lookup returns CDR1 WSHSY and CDR2 SAAADI. In DNA, the CDR3 is TGCGCCAGCAGTGAGTCCACAGGGGGAAACGAAAAACTGTTTTTT. This gives the protein CASSESTGGNEKLFF.

The chain links TRBV5-1 to TRBJ2-3; no clear D. The CDR3 has 15 residues. Trimming pared 0 bases from V and 4 bases from J, leaving 12 bases between. Germline V gives CDR1 SGHRS, CDR2 YFSETQ. For the CDR3, the DNA is TGCGCCAGCAGCTTGGCCCCAGAGAGGCCAGATACGCAGTATTTT. Protein sequence: CASSLAPERPDTQYF. The whole variable domain, remainder taken from reference TRBV5-1 and TRBJ2-3, is KAGVTQTPRYLIKTRGQQVTLSCSPISGHRSVSWYQQTPGQGLQFLFEYFSETQRNKGNFPGRFSGRQFSNSRSEMNVSTLELGDSALYLCASSLAPERPDTQYFGPGTRLTVL.

This sequence joins TRBV6-1 and TRBJ2-7, with D unresolved. Germline-derived CDR1 and CDR2 are MNHNS and SASEGT. The CDR3 is made up of 13 amino acids. V was trimmed by 2 bases and J by 3 bases, leaving 8 bases between them. CDR3 amino acids: CASSETGYYEQYF. CDR3 in DNA: TGTGCCAGCAGTGAAACCGGGTACTACGAGCAGTACTTC.

This sequence joins TRBV29-1 and TRBJ1-1; TRBD1 matches 7 bases. Germline V gives CDR1 SQVTM, CDR2 ANQGSEA. The CDR3 is 11 amino acids. The ends lost 5 bases at V and 8 bases at J; junction bases unmatched: 5. This CDR3 reads CSVSVGGEAFF. The CDR3 DNA is TGCAGCGTTTCCGTAGGGGGCGAAGCTTTCTTT.

This clone has more than one count but fewer than ten. The junction differs from germline at one of its ends, possibly a read error. This sequence joins TRBV7-9 and TRBJ1-5; no reliable D call. The germline V gene encodes CDR1 SEHNR and CDR2 FQNEAQ (reference sequence). The CDR3 is 12 residues long. CDR3 sequence: CASSRSGQPVLF. CDR3 DNA sequence: TGTGCCAGCAGCCGTTCCGGGCAGCCCGTCCTCTTT.

With regard to this clone: Other nucleotide sequences in the sample specify the same CDR3. The chain is built from TRBV19 and TRBJ1-1; a possible D gene is TRBD1 (5 bases). This CDR3 region has 13 residues. Germline loops: CDR1 LNHDA, CDR2 SQIVND (reference sequence). Trimming removed 3 bases from V and 1 base from J, with 6 bases in between. DNA for the CDR3: TGTGCCAGTAGTATCGACAGGAACACTGAAGCTTTCTTT. Its translation: CASSIDRNTEAFF.

This rearrangement joins TRBV6-5 to TRBJ2-5; no clear D gene. CDR1 and CDR2 from the germline V gene are MNHEY and SVGAGI. This CDR3 comprises 15 residues. Trimming took off 0 bases at V and 2 bases at J, with 10 bases between the two ends. For the CDR3, the DNA is TGTGCCAGCAGTTACTCGAAGGGTCCGCAAGAGACCCAGTACTTC. Its translation is CASSYSKGPQETQYF.

The V and J genes are TRBV7-8 and TRBJ2-4, with D tentatively TRBD2 (5 bases). This CDR3 has 16 residues. Deletions cut 1 base from V and 0 bases from J, with 10 bases between. Looked up from germline, CDR1 is SGHVS and CDR2 is FQNEAQ. CDR3 residues: CASSLVVGKAKNIQYF. The DNA for the CDR3 is TGTGCCAGCAGCTTAGTGGTCGGGAAAGCCAAAAACATTCAGTACTTC.

The genes are TRBV2 and TRBJ2-3, with 8 bases identical to TRBD2. J lost 2 bases, V lost 6 bases, and 19 bases had no gene match. Germline loops: CDR1 SNHLY, CDR2 FYNNEI. This CDR3 region has 19 residues. The CDR3 here is CASRSLPSGGPDPTDTQYF. The CDR3 bases are TGTGCCAGCAGGAGCCTTCCCAGCGGGGGCCCTGACCCCACAGATACGCAGTATTTT.

This rearrangement joins TRBV19 to TRBJ2-1; D not resolved. V lost 5 bases to trimming and J lost 7 bases, with 15 bases between them. CDR3 length: 14 residues. CDR1 is LNHDA, CDR2 SQIVND, per germline (reference sequence). CDR3 protein: CASSSNSVRNEQFF. CDR3 sequence (DNA): TGTGCCAGTAGTTCGAACAGTGTCCGTAATGAGCAGTTCTTC.

This clone was counted a few times. The V and J genes are TRBV5-1 and TRBJ1-1; D is unresolved. V lost 3 bases to trimming and J lost 1 base, with 10 bases between them. The germline V gene encodes CDR1 SGHRS and CDR2 YFSETQ. This CDR3 spans 14 amino acids. DNA for the CDR3: TGCGCCAGCAGCTCCTGGGCGGGGAACACTGAAGCTTTCTTT. Protein: CASSSWAGNTEAFF. The variable domain in full, with the rest retrieved from reference TRBV5-1 and TRBJ1-1, is KAGVTQTPRYLIKTRGQQVTLSCSPISGHRSVSWYQQTPGQGLQFLFEYFSETQRNKGNFPGRFSGRQFSNSRSEMNVSTLELGDSALYLCASSSWAGNTEAFFGQGTRLTVV.

The chain links TRBV7-2 to TRBJ2-6; a possible D gene is TRBD1 (5 bases). The germline V gene encodes CDR1 SGHTA and CDR2 FQGNSA. The CDR3 has 17 residues. V lost 3 bases and J lost 0, with 12 bases in between. Here the CDR3 reads CASSLQGSLSGANVLTF. In DNA, the CDR3 is TGTGCCAGCAGCTTGCAGGGATCCCTCTCTGGGGCCAACGTCCTGACTTTC.

The rearrangement uses TRBV5-5 and TRBJ1-1; D may be TRBD1 (6 bases). CDR3 length: 14 amino acids. Germline V CDR1 and CDR2: SGHKS, YYEKEE (reference sequence). V dropped 2 bases and J dropped 0 bases, with 8 bases sitting between them. CDR3 bases: TGTGCCAGCAGCTTCGGGGGGCTGAACACTGAAGCTTTCTTT. This gives the protein CASSFGGLNTEAFF.